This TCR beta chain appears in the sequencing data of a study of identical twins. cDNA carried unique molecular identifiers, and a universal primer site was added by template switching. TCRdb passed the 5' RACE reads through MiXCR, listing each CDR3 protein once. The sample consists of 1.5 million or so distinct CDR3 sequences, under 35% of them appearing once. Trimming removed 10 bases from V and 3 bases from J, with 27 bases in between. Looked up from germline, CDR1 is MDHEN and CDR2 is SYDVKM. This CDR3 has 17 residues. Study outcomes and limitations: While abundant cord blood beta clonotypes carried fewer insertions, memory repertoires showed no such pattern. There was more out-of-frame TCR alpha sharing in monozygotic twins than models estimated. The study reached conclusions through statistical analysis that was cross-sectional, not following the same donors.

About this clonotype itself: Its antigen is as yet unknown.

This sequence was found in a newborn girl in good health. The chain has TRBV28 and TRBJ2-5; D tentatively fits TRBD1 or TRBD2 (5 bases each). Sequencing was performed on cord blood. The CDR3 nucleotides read TGTGCCACCACCCAGGGCCTTTACCGGGACCCAAAAGAGACCCAGTACTTC. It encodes CATTQGLYRDPKETQYF.